This T cell receptor beta chain was sequenced for a study of identifying expanded T cells in peripheral blood. Points from the study as a whole: About 1.2 clones differed between technical replicates, versus around 15 and 19 over time. Across healthy donors, higher total template counts meant significantly greater approximately 2-week count variance.

In the case of this clone: Its antigen is as yet unknown.

Collection occurred without any documented infections or immune events in donors. V gave up 4 bases and J gave up 0 bases, with 8 bases separating them. This CDR3 has 14 amino acids. CDR1 LNHDA and CDR2 SQIVND come from the germline V gene (reference sequence). Using immunoSEQ multiplex PCR, the repertoire was profiled, and TCRdb retains in-frame clones only, with some absent. This sample yields about 110,000 clones, of which about 87% are seen a single time; more than 6.5% belongs to the top ten. The chain links TRBV19 to TRBJ2-3, with no clear D. The sequenced material came from blood. This sequence originates from a person aged 18 to 75 in good health. CDR3 sequence (DNA): TGTGCCAGTAGTAGGCGGCAGAGCACAGATACGCAGTATTTT. It codes for CASSRRQSTDTQYF.